This entry lists 25 T cell receptor beta chains sequenced from one sample in a study of T cell changes during pregnancy in multiple sclerosis. Libraries were prepared by immunoSEQ multiplex PCR; TCRdb keeps only in-frame clonotypes and omits some of them. The sample contains about 36,000 clones, approximately 89% of which appear only once. The sequences come from CD4+ T cells from peripheral blood mononuclear cells, collected after pregnancy. The source is a female donor in good health, enrolled as a control in a pregnancy study.

Note on this clone: One end of the junction is discordant with germline, which a read error may explain. The rearrangement links TRBV11-3 to TRBJ1-4; D unresolved. Germline lookup yields CDR1 SGHNT and CDR2 YENEEA. This CDR3 comprises 15 residues. The CDR3 sequence: CASNLQTDCNEKLFF. Written as DNA, the CDR3 is TGTGCCAGCAACTTACAAACAGATTGTAATGAAAAACTGTTTTTT.

The V and J genes are TRBV28 and TRBJ2-5; 8 bases align to TRBD2. The CDR3 length is 14 residues. V was pared by 5 bases and J by 3 bases, with 5 bases of the junction left unmatched. CDR1 and CDR2 (germline): MDHEN, SYDVKM. The chain's CDR3 is CASSLVTSEETQYF. The DNA for the CDR3 is TGTGCCAGCAGTCTGGTGACTAGCGAAGAGACCCAGTACTTC.

The chain combines TRBV30 with TRBJ1-6, with D perhaps matching TRBD1 (5 bases). Germline lookup yields CDR1 GTSNPN and CDR2 SVGIG (reference sequence). The CDR3 consists of 15 residues. Trimming took off 0 bases at V and 6 bases at J, with 12 bases between the two ends. CDR3 amino acids: CAWSVKVGGNSPLHF. The CDR3 region has the DNA TGTGCCTGGAGTGTCAAAGTCGGGGGTAATTCACCCCTCCACTTT.

The chain recombines TRBV7-2 with TRBJ1-6; 7 positions match TRBD1. The CDR3 runs to 14 residues. The V gene end was trimmed by 3 bases and the J gene end by 7 bases; junction bases not matched to a gene: 3. Germline lookup yields CDR1 SGHTA and CDR2 FQGNSA. Written as DNA, the CDR3 is TGTGCCAGCAGCTTGGGACAGCACAATTCACCCCTCCACTTT. Translating gives CASSLGQHNSPLHF.

The genes are TRBV9 and TRBJ2-3, with 9 nucleotides matching TRBD2. Germline V gives CDR1 SGDLS, CDR2 YYNGEE. The CDR3 is 17 amino acids. The J segment lost 0 bases and the V segment lost 1 base, leaving 6 bases of the junction unmatched. The CDR3 bases are TGTGCCAGCAGCGTAAACGCGGGAGGGTTTAGCACAGATACGCAGTATTTT. Residues: CASSVNAGGFSTDTQYF.

Regarding this clone: The same CDR3 also results from other DNA sequences found in this sample. The chain joins TRBV6-5 to TRBJ2-2, with a possible D match to TRBD2 (5 bases). V lost 0 bases and J lost 6, with 8 bases in between. The CDR3 totals 14 residues. Germline assignment: CDR1 MNHEY and CDR2 SVGAGI. CDR3 DNA sequence: TGTGCCAGCAGTTACTCGCGAGGGTCCGGGGAGCTGTTTTTT. Translating it yields CASSYSRGSGELFF.

This chain links TRBV5-4 with TRBJ1-1, with a possible D match to TRBD1 (5 bases). Germline values: CDR1 SGHNT, CDR2 YYREEE (reference sequence). The V end was cut by 0 bases, the J end by 6 bases, with 9 bases between. This CDR3 is built from 13 residues. The CDR3 region is CASSLVGASEAFF. For the CDR3, the DNA is TGTGCCAGCAGCTTGGTTGGGGCCTCTGAAGCTTTCTTT.

The V gene is TRBV11-2, the J gene TRBJ2-2; 12 bases line up with TRBD2. The germline gives CDR1 SGHAT, CDR2 FQNNGV. Trimming removed 2 bases from V and 3 bases from J; junction bases left unmatched: 10. CDR3 length equals 19 residues. CDR3 sequence (DNA): TGTGCCAGCAGCTTACCCCGGCTAGCGGGGGGGCACTACACCGGGGAGCTGTTTTTT. Protein: CASSLPRLAGGHYTGELFF.

V usage is TRBV5-6 and J usage is TRBJ2-6; D is unclear. The CDR3 totals 14 residues. The germline V gene has CDR1 SGHDT and CDR2 YYEEEE. Trimming stripped 4 bases from V and 2 bases from J, with 7 bases between. The CDR3 nucleotides are TGTGCCAGCAGCGGCATTCCTGGGGCCAACGTCCTGACTTTC. It is translated as CASSGIPGANVLTF.

The rearrangement joins TRBV7-2 to TRBJ2-2, with 7 positions matching TRBD2. The CDR3 covers 16 residues. After removal of 4 bases from V and 1 base from J, the junction contained 6 bases not matched to a gene. Germline assignment: CDR1 SGHTA and CDR2 FQGNSA. CDR3 loop: CASSSSSGWNTGELFF. CDR3 DNA: TGTGCCAGCAGCTCGAGTAGCGGGTGGAACACCGGGGAGCTGTTTTTT.

The sample holds a few counts of this clone. The rearrangement joins TRBV19 to TRBJ1-2; a possible D gene is TRBD1 (5 bases). V gave up 6 bases and J gave up 4 bases, with 18 bases separating them. This CDR3 has 15 residues. The V gene's germline CDR1 is LNHDA and CDR2 SQIVND (reference sequence). The CDR3 spells CASSPGRGGLYGYTF. CDR3 DNA sequence: TGTGCCAGTAGCCCGGGACGGGGAGGGCTCTATGGCTACACCTTC.

The chain links TRBV27 to TRBJ2-4; maybe TRBD2 (5 bases). This CDR3 is 15 amino acids long. Per germline, CDR1 MNHEY and CDR2 SMNVEV (reference sequence). Between the trimmed V and J ends, which lost 2 bases and 3 bases, there was a span of 11 bases. This chain's CDR3 is CASSLEGFRKNIQYF. CDR3 sequence (DNA): TGTGCCAGCAGTTTAGAGGGTTTCCGCAAAAACATTCAGTACTTC.

This chain joins TRBV5-1 and TRBJ2-2; 10 bases align to TRBD2. Germline CDR1 is SGHRS and CDR2 is YFSETQ. The J segment lost 6 bases and the V segment lost 1 base, leaving 9 bases of the junction unmatched. There are 17 residues in the CDR3. The chain's CDR3 is CASSLLASGGRAGELFF. The CDR3 bases are TGCGCCAGCAGCTTGCTGGCTAGCGGGGGTCGGGCCGGGGAGCTGTTTTTT.

This clone was found once. This chain uses TRBV7-2 with TRBJ1-5, with 9 positions matching TRBD1. Germline-derived CDR1 and CDR2 are SGHTA and FQGNSA. The CDR3 is 14 residues long. V dropped 5 bases and J dropped 2; count of bases not matched to a gene: 1. CDR3 sequence: CASSRTGGNQPQHF. CDR3 in DNA: TGTGCCAGCAGCCGGACAGGGGGCAATCAGCCCCAGCATTTT.

The chain joins TRBV15 to TRBJ1-2, with 8 bases fitting TRBD1. This CDR3 is built from 12 residues. Germline V lookup: CDR1 LNHNV, CDR2 YYDKDF (reference sequence). V was pared by 5 bases and J by 8 bases, with 4 bases of the junction left unmatched. CDR3 residues: CATSGYRGGYTF. The CDR3 nucleotides read TGTGCCACCAGCGGATACAGGGGGGGCTACACCTTC.

This clone was seen a single time. The chain couples TRBV5-4 to TRBJ1-6; a possible D gene is TRBD1 (5 bases). The CDR3 runs to 15 residues. Trimming cost V 4 bases and J 6 bases, with 14 bases left between them. CDR1 and CDR2 from the germline V gene are SGHNT and YYREEE (reference sequence). The CDR3 DNA sequence: TGTGCCAGCAGCAGAATAGGACAAATTAATTCACCCCTCCACTTT. Its protein product is CASSRIGQINSPLHF. Combining the CDR3 with reference TRBV5-4 and TRBJ1-6 gives the whole variable domain ETGVTQSPTHLIKTRGQQVTLRCSSQSGHNTVSWYQQALGQGPQFIFQYYREEENGRGNFPPRFSGLQFPNYSSELNVNALELDDSALYLCASSRIGQINSPLHFGNGTRLTVT.

A remark on this clone: Other DNA sequences in this sample translate to the same CDR3. The chain joins TRBV9 to TRBJ2-5, with 8 bases lining up with TRBD1. Trimming at V came to 2 bases and at J to 1 base, leaving 1 base not matched to a gene. CDR3 length: 14 amino acids. Germline-derived CDR1 and CDR2 are SGDLS and YYNGEE. The CDR3 nucleotides are TGTGCCAGCAGCGTCGGGACAGGCCAAGAGACCCAGTACTTC. This codes for CASSVGTGQETQYF.

This clone was counted only a few times. The rearrangement uses TRBV9 and TRBJ1-1; 7 positions match TRBD1. The CDR3 is made up of 13 amino acids. J gave up 5 bases and V 4 bases, and 5 bases lay outside the gene matches. Germline lookup yields CDR1 SGDLS and CDR2 YYNGEE. The CDR3 here is CASSISGGTEAFF. DNA for the CDR3: TGTGCCAGCAGCATATCAGGGGGGACTGAAGCTTTCTTT.

This clone was seen only a few times. The V gene is TRBV9, the J gene TRBJ2-1, with 7 positions matching TRBD2. V lost 0 bases to trimming and J lost 3 bases; unmatched junction nucleotides: 3. The length of the CDR3 is 15 residues. Germline CDR1 is SGDLS and CDR2 is YYNGEE. The CDR3 coding sequence is TGTGCCAGCAGCGTAGGACGGGGGGACTACAATGAGCAGTTCTTC. This gives the protein CASSVGRGDYNEQFF.

The chain has TRBV7-9 and TRBJ2-5; D ambiguous. V was pared by 2 bases and J by 5 bases, with 9 bases between. CDR1 is SEHNR and CDR2 is FQNEAQ in the germline V gene (reference sequence). CDR3 length: 13 amino acids. DNA of the CDR3: TGTGCCAGCAGCTTATCGGTAAAGGAGACCCAGTACTTC. Translating gives CASSLSVKETQYF.

V gene TRBV5-1 combines with J gene TRBJ1-1; TRBD1 is a possible D gene (6 bases). Trimming pared 1 base from V and 0 bases from J, leaving 13 bases between. The CDR3 length is 16 residues. The germline V gene has CDR1 SGHRS and CDR2 YFSETQ. The CDR3 DNA reads TGCGCCAGCAGCTTGTACGGGGGGCTCATGAACACTGAAGCTTTCTTT. Its protein is CASSLYGGLMNTEAFF.

This chain links TRBV28 with TRBJ2-7; perhaps TRBD2 as D (5 bases). Germline CDR1 is MDHEN and CDR2 is SYDVKM. The length of the CDR3 is 14 residues. Trimming cost V 2 bases and J 4 bases, with 12 bases left between them. The CDR3 bases are TGTGCCAGCAGTTTAGGGGTAGGAGGATACGAGCAGTACTTC. It encodes CASSLGVGGYEQYF.

This clone was recorded only once. The V gene is TRBV7-9, the J gene TRBJ2-7; 8 nucleotides align to TRBD1. Per the germline V gene, CDR1 is SEHNR and CDR2 is FQNEAQ (reference sequence). V trimming: 5 bases; J trimming: 3 bases; junction bases outside the gene matches: 6. This CDR3 contains 14 residues. The CDR3 is CASSTDREGYEQYF. CDR3 DNA sequence: TGTGCCAGCAGCACGGACAGGGAAGGCTACGAGCAGTACTTC.

The chain links TRBV30 to TRBJ2-1; possibly TRBD2 for D (5 bases). This CDR3 is built from 16 residues. V gave up 5 bases and J gave up 4 bases, with 21 bases separating them. Germline V gene lookup returns CDR1 GTSNPN and CDR2 SVGIG (reference sequence). Here the CDR3 reads CAWGRGVAPGYNEQFF. The CDR3 nucleotides are TGTGCCTGGGGACGTGGGGTGGCCCCGGGATACAATGAGCAGTTCTTC.

The chain has TRBV4-2 and TRBJ2-3; 11 positions agree with TRBD2. CDR1 is LGHNA, CDR2 YNFKEQ, per germline. The CDR3 has 16 residues. J gave up 3 bases and V 4 bases, and 6 bases lay outside the gene matches. The CDR3 DNA reads TGTGCCAGCAGCCCCGGTAGCGGGGGGGGGACAGATACGCAGTATTTT. Translated: CASSPGSGGGTDTQYF.